Listed here are 10 T cell receptor beta chains from one sample, sequenced in a study of blood T cell repertoires in COVID-19. Libraries were prepared by immunoSEQ multiplex PCR; TCRdb keeps only in-frame clonotypes and omits some of them. The sample contains a few hundred thousand clones, 88% of which appear only once. The material sequenced was peripheral blood. All receptors come from a woman in her 70s with COVID-19, enrolled during active disease.

The CDR3 sequence: CAIGRGEYEQYF. CDR3 nucleotide sequence: TGTGCCATCGGGCGGGGCGAATACGAGCAGTACTTC. The chain combines TRBV10-3 with TRBJ2-7, with D perhaps TRBD2 (6 bases). This CDR3 comprises 12 residues. Looked up from germline, CDR1 is ENHRY and CDR2 is SYGVKD. V was cut by 8 bases and J by 4 bases, with 12 bases left in between.

V gene TRBV5-4 combines with J gene TRBJ2-3; D might be TRBD1 (6 bases). CDR1 is SGHNT, CDR2 YYREEE, per germline (reference sequence). The CDR3 consists of 14 residues. The germline V and J ends were trimmed by 4 bases and 3 bases, with 12 bases remaining between them. The CDR3 reads CASSQGWGTDTQYF. The DNA for the CDR3 is TGTGCCAGCAGCCAGGGGTGGGGGACAGATACGCAGTATTTT.

A single count supports this clone. This sequence joins TRBV7-6 and TRBJ2-7; TRBD1 is a possible D gene (5 bases). Germline V gives CDR1 SGHVS, CDR2 FNYEAQ. The CDR3 has 15 amino acids. Trimming shortened V by 0 bases and J by 2 bases, and 11 bases separated the two germline ends. The CDR3 DNA reads TGTGCCAGCAGCTTAGCCCAGGGTTGGCCCTACGAGCAGTACTTC. It codes for CASSLAQGWPYEQYF.

The chain is built from TRBV28 and TRBJ2-1; 9 nucleotides match TRBD1. This CDR3 has 15 residues. Germline CDR1 MDHEN, CDR2 SYDVKM. V lost 6 bases, J lost 7 bases, and 10 bases stayed unmatched. In DNA, the CDR3 is TGTGCCAGCAGATTACCGGGACAGGGTAGAAATGAGCAGTTCTTC. It specifies CASRLPGQGRNEQFF.

The chain links TRBV19 to TRBJ2-1, with 9 nucleotides matching TRBD2. V shed 6 bases, J shed 7 bases, and the junction held 7 bases outside the gene matches. CDR3 size: 14 residues. CDR1 and CDR2 from the germline V gene are LNHDA and SQIVND (reference sequence). The CDR3 reads CASSSSGGRNEQFF. In DNA, the CDR3 is TGTGCCAGTAGCAGTAGCGGGGGTAGGAATGAGCAGTTCTTC.

This clone was seen a single time. The rearrangement joins TRBV18 to TRBJ1-1; D might be TRBD1 (6 bases). This CDR3 region has 14 residues. Between the trimmed V and J ends, which lost 4 bases and 1 base, there was a span of 10 bases. The germline gives CDR1 KGHSH, CDR2 LQKENI. The CDR3 nucleotides are TGTGCCAGCTCACGTAAACAGGGGAACACTGAAGCTTTCTTT. Translating it yields CASSRKQGNTEAFF.

The V call is TRBV13, the J call TRBJ2-2; TRBD1 matches at 9 bases. The CDR3 length is 15 residues. CDR1 PRHDT and CDR2 FYEKMQ come from the germline V gene (reference sequence). The ends lost 5 bases at V and 5 bases at J; junction bases unmatched: 6. The CDR3 bases are TGTGCCAGCAGCCTGGGACAGGGTCGAACCGGGGAGCTGTTTTTT. Its translation: CASSLGQGRTGELFF. Together with reference TRBV13 and TRBJ2-2, the CDR3 gives the full variable domain: AAGVIQSPRHLIKEKRETATLKCYPIPRHDTVYWYQQGPGQDPQFLISFYEKMQSDKGSIPDRFSAQQFSDYHSELNMSSLELGDSALYFCASSLGQGRTGELFFGEGSRLTVL.

The V and J genes are TRBV10-3 and TRBJ2-7; 11 bases line up with TRBD1. V lost 6 bases, J lost 5 bases, and 3 bases stayed unmatched. The V gene's germline CDR1 is ENHRY and CDR2 SYGVKD. The CDR3 length is 13 residues. CDR3 DNA: TGTGCCATCAGACGGGGACAGGGGGACGAGCAGTACTTC. Amino acids: CAIRRGQGDEQYF.

The chain carries TRBV4-1 and TRBJ2-7; 8 nucleotides line up with TRBD1. CDR3 size: 16 residues. Trimming removed 3 bases from V and 1 base from J; junction bases left unmatched: 8. Germline lookup yields CDR1 MGHRA and CDR2 YSYEKL. CDR3 DNA sequence: TGCGCCAGCAGCCACCGACAGGGGAGGCCTTCCTACGAGCAGTACTTC. Translation gives CASSHRQGRPSYEQYF.

The table lists this clone with a few counts. The J gene is TRBJ1-5, the V gene TRBV30; a possible D gene is TRBD1 (6 bases). Germline loops: CDR1 GTSNPN, CDR2 SVGIG (reference sequence). The CDR3 loop spans 13 amino acids. Trimming pared 2 bases from V and 7 bases from J, leaving 12 bases between. The CDR3, as DNA: TGTGCCTGGAGTCAGGGGTATCGGCAGCCCCAGCATTTT. It translates to CAWSQGYRQPQHF.